The rows below give T cell receptor beta chains drawn from one sample of a study of T-cell memory formation after mild COVID-19. TCRdb analysed the 5' RACE reads with MiXCR anew, one entry per CDR3 protein. This table has around 370,000 distinct CDR3 sequences, around 20% appearing once. Sequencing used PBMCs or a T cell subset sorted from them (not recorded which). The receptors come from an adult woman who had mild COVID-19 (a few samples of this study predate the infection). Cell type and time point are not known. Both conserved end residues are part of each CDR3. Fields, in order: clone size, D gene, J gene, V gene, CDR3 DNA, CDR3 protein. The D gene is left open where the match is weak. Clone sizes are given selectively: once, few, many, or a class where the clone is expanded.

>NA|TRBD1|TRBJ1-1|TRBV20-1
TGCAGTGCTAGACGGGACAGGGAAGCTGAAGCTTTCTTT
CSARRDREAEAFF
>NA|TRBD2|TRBJ2-1|TRBV5-4
TGTGCCAGCACCTGGGGTAGCGGGAGTGGAAGCAATGAGCAGTTCTTC
CASTWGSGSGSNEQFF
>NA|NA|TRBJ1-1|TRBV7-9
TGTGCCTTGAAGAAGGAGGCGAACACTGAAGCTTTCTTT
CALKKEANTEAFF
>NA|TRBD1|TRBJ2-7|TRBV5-1
TGCGCCAGCAGCTTCAGACAGGGAGTCGACGAGCAGTACTTC
CASSFRQGVDEQYF
>few|NA|TRBJ1-1|TRBV7-9
TGTGCCAGCAGCTTAGACAGAGTGAGCACTGAAGCTTTCTTT
CASSLDRVSTEAFF
>NA|TRBD1|TRBJ2-7|TRBV7-2
TGTGCCAGTAGAAGGACAGGGGGTATCTACGAGCAGTACTTC
CASRRTGGIYEQYF
>NA|TRBD2|TRBJ2-7|TRBV18
TGTGCCAGCTCACTTTCCGGGACTAGTCTTTACGAGCAGTACTTC
CASSLSGTSLYEQYF
>few|NA|TRBJ1-2|TRBV2
TGTGCCAGCAGTGTTACGGGGACTAACTATGGCTACACCTTC
CASSVTGTNYGYTF
>NA|TRBD2|TRBJ2-7|TRBV30
TGTGCCCTCGGGACTAGCGGGAGGCCTGGAGAGCAGTACTTC
CALGTSGRPGEQYF
>few|NA|TRBJ2-1|TRBV12-3/TRBV12-4
TGTGCCAGCAGTTTAGCGGGGCCGGCCTACAATGAGCAGTTCTTC
CASSLAGPAYNEQFF
>few|NA|TRBJ1-6|TRBV4-2
TGTGCCAGCAGCCAAGATCGGTCAACAGCTTCACCCCTCCACTTT
CASSQDRSTASPLHF
>NA|NA|TRBJ2-1|TRBV3-1
TGTGCCAGCAGCCCTGGCCGGCGGCGGGACAATGAGCAGTTCTTC
CASSPGRRRDNEQFF
>few|NA|TRBJ2-1|TRBV30
TGTGCCTGGACCCAGGGGTACAATGAGCAGTTCTTC
CAWTQGYNEQFF
>NA|NA|TRBJ1-4|TRBV18
TGTGCCAGCTCACGACCCTCGGACGGTGAAAAACTGTTTTTT
CASSRPSDGEKLFF
>few|NA|TRBJ1-2|TRBV12-3/TRBV12-4
TGTGCCAGCAGTTGGGCCAGGGGATTTCGTGGCTACACCTTC
CASSWARGFRGYTF
>NA|NA|TRBJ1-2|TRBV7-8
TGTGCCAGCAGCCCACGGATACTCTATGGCTACACCTTC
CASSPRILYGYTF
>NA|NA|TRBJ2-1|TRBV10-3
TGTGCCATCAGTGAGTCGGACCTCTTGGAGCAGTTCTTC
CAISESDLLEQFF
>few|TRBD2|TRBJ2-3|TRBV4-2
TGTGCCAGCAGCCAACTCGGACTAGCGGGGGCAGATACGCAGTATTTT
CASSQLGLAGADTQYF
>NA|NA|TRBJ2-7|TRBV6-5
TGTGCCAGCCCTCGTAGCAGGGACTCCTACGAGCAGTACTTC
CASPRSRDSYEQYF
>few|TRBD1|TRBJ1-1|TRBV4-1
TGCGCCAGCAGCCACCCCCCCCGAGGGGGCGAGGACACTGAAGCTTTCTTT
CASSHPPRGGEDTEAFF
>NA|TRBD2|TRBJ2-2|TRBV6-5
TGTGCCAGCAGATCGACCGGGACTAGCGGGAGGACGTTGACGACCGGGGAGCTGTTTTTT
CASRSTGTSGRTLTTGELFF
>NA|NA|TRBJ2-7|TRBV4-3
TGCGCCAGCAGCCAAGAGTACGCTCCGTACGAGCAGTACTTC
CASSQEYAPYEQYF
>NA|NA|TRBJ2-1|TRBV20-1
TGCAGTGCTAGAGATTCTATTAGCCGCGGTTCTCGATACAATGAGCAGTTCTTC
CSARDSISRGSRYNEQFF
>few|NA|TRBJ2-3|TRBV11-2
TGTGCCAGCAGCTTAGCGGGAGTAGACACAGATACGCAGTATTTT
CASSLAGVDTDTQYF
>NA|TRBD1|TRBJ1-1|TRBV27
TGTGCCAGCAGGAGACAGGGGGCGCAGGCTGAAGCTTTCTTT
CASRRQGAQAEAFF
>NA|NA|TRBJ2-3|TRBV12-3/TRBV12-4
TGTGCCAGCAGTTTTTCTCTCAGCACAGATACGCAGTATTTT
CASSFSLSTDTQYF
>few|TRBD2|TRBJ2-1|TRBV12-3/TRBV12-4
TGTGCCAGCAGTTTGGGAGGGGCCCCTTCCCACAATGAGCAGTTCTTC
CASSLGGAPSHNEQFF
>NA|TRBD2|TRBJ2-7|TRBV7-8
TGTGCCAGCAGCAACGCCGGGACTAGCTACGAGCAGTACTTC
CASSNAGTSYEQYF
>NA|NA|TRBJ1-2|TRBV6-5
TGTGCCAGCTTCTATATGGGGCCCTCGACAGGAGGGTTCTATGGCTACACCTTC
CASFYMGPSTGGFYGYTF
>few|TRBD2|TRBJ2-1|TRBV30
TGTGCCTGGAGTGTACCTTTAGCGGGGGTTTACAATGAGCAGTTCTTC
CAWSVPLAGVYNEQFF
>NA|NA|TRBJ2-5|TRBV7-9
TGTGCCAGCAGCGGAGGGACGCGGGATGGGGCCCAGTACTTC
CASSGGTRDGAQYF
>few|TRBD2|TRBJ2-5|TRBV29-1
TGCAGCGTTGGAAGCCTAGCGGGAAGAGAGACCCAGTACTTC
CSVGSLAGRETQYF
>NA|NA|TRBJ2-5|TRBV7-3
TGTGCCAGCAGCCCTAACGTGGGACGGTTAGGGGAGACCCAGTACTTC
CASSPNVGRLGETQYF
>few|NA|TRBJ2-1|TRBV18
TGTGCCAGCTCACCACCGGTTGGGAGTGGGGGTTACAATGAGCAGTTCTTC
CASSPPVGSGGYNEQFF
>NA|TRBD1|TRBJ1-3|TRBV5-1
TGCGCCAGCAGCAGGACAGGGGACGGAAACACCATATATTTT
CASSRTGDGNTIYF
>many|NA|TRBJ2-7|TRBV7-2
TGTGCCAGCACGCCGGGAGCGGGTCCCCTCGAGCAGTACTTC
CASTPGAGPLEQYF
>NA|NA|TRBJ1-5|TRBV6-6
TGTGCCAGCAAGGGGGATAGCAATCAGCCCCAGCATTTT
CASKGDSNQPQHF
>NA|NA|TRBJ1-1|TRBV20-1
TGCAGTGCACCCACCCGGCGGCTCGCTGAAGCTTTCTTT
CSAPTRRLAEAFF
>NA|NA|TRBJ2-1|TRBV7-6
TGTGCCAGCAGCTTAGAGGGGGACTCCAGGGGGTACAATGAGCAGTTCTTC
CASSLEGDSRGYNEQFF
>few|TRBD2|TRBJ2-3|TRBV5-1
TGCGCCAGCAGCTACCTGGGCGGGGGGCTAGATACGCAGTATTTT
CASSYLGGGLDTQYF
>NA|TRBD1|TRBJ2-5|TRBV5-5
TGTGCCAGCAGCCCAGGGACAGACCAAGAGACCCAGTACTTC
CASSPGTDQETQYF
>NA|NA|TRBJ2-5|TRBV12-3/TRBV12-4
TGTGCCAGCAGTTTAGCCGAACCAGTCCAAGAGACCCAGTACTTC
CASSLAEPVQETQYF
>NA|NA|TRBJ2-5|TRBV5-1
TGCGCCAGCAGCTGGGGACTCGCAGAGACCCAGTACTTC
CASSWGLAETQYF
>many|TRBD1|TRBJ2-1|TRBV7-9
TGTGCCAGCAGCCCCGGACAGGGTTACAATGAGCAGTTCTTC
CASSPGQGYNEQFF
>NA|NA|TRBJ2-7|TRBV12-3/TRBV12-4
TGTGCCAGCAGTCGCGACAGCGGGTCACAGTACTTC
CASSRDSGSQYF
>NA|NA|TRBJ2-7|TRBV5-1
TGCGCCAGCAGCCCCCGGGACAACCACTACGAGCAGTACTTC
CASSPRDNHYEQYF
>once|NA|TRBJ1-3|TRBV7-2
TGTGCCAGCAGCCCGGGACGGGCGGCTGGAAACACCATATATTTT
CASSPGRAAGNTIYF
>few|TRBD2|TRBJ2-5|TRBV12-3/TRBV12-4
TGTGCCAGCAGTTTAATGTGGCTAGCGGGGATCCAAGAGACCCAGTACTTC
CASSLMWLAGIQETQYF
>NA|NA|TRBJ1-1|TRBV20-1
TGCAGTGCTAGAAGAGACGAAGTTCCAAACACTGAAGCTTTCTTT
CSARRDEVPNTEAFF
>NA|NA|TRBJ1-2|TRBV4-1
TGCGCCAGCAGCCAAGATCAGGCGATTAGCTACACCTTC
CASSQDQAISYTF
>many|NA|TRBJ2-7|TRBV7-6
TGTGCCAGCAGCTTAGTGGGGCGGGCCTCCTACGAGCAGTACTTC
CASSLVGRASYEQYF
>NA|NA|TRBJ2-3|TRBV11-2
TGTGCCAGCAGCTCTCCGAGGGACGTAGCAGATACGCAGTATTTT
CASSSPRDVADTQYF
>few|TRBD2|TRBJ2-3|TRBV7-9
TGTGCCAGCATCTTCGAGTCGGGAGGCGGCACAGATACGCAGTATTTT
CASIFESGGGTDTQYF
>NA|NA|TRBJ2-4|TRBV7-2
TGTGCCAGCAGCTTAGCGCCGATAAAACAGGGAGCCAAAAACATTCAGTACTTC
CASSLAPIKQGAKNIQYF
>NA|NA|TRBJ1-2|TRBV20-1
TGCAGTGCTAGAGATCCAGGGGAAGACTATGGCTACACCTTC
CSARDPGEDYGYTF